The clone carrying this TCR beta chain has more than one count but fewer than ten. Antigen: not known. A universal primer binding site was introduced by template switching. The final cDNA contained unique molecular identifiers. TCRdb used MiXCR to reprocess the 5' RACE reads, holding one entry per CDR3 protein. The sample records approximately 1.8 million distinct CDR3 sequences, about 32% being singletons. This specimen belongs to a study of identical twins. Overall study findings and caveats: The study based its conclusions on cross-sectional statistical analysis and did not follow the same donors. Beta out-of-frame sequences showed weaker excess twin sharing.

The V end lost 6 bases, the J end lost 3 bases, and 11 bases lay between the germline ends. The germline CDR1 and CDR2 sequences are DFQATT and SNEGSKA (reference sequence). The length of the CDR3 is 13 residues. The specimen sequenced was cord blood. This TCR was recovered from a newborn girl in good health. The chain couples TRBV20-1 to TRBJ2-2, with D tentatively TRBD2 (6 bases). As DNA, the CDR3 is TGCAGTGCCCAGCGGAGGGACACCGGGGAGCTGTTTTTT. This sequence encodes CSAQRRDTGELFF.